What follows are 17 T cell receptor beta chains derived from one specimen sequenced in a study of cytomegalovirus exposure and HLA in healthy donors. The PCR contained 60 Vbeta and 13 Jbeta primers. Assay used: immunoSEQ multiplex PCR; TCRdb lists only in-frame clones, some missing. The sample lists some 180,000 clones, roughly an eighth seen once, with 7.8% in the top ten. The specimen was PBMCs. The receptors here all came from a man in his fifties or sixties in good health and CMV-seropositive.

The chain has TRBV7-2 and TRBJ2-1; D is perhaps TRBD2 (6 bases). Germline V gene sequence: CDR1 SGHTA, CDR2 FQGNSA. CDR3 length equals 15 residues. V was shortened by 4 bases and J by 0 bases, with 10 bases between the two germline ends. The CDR3 loop reads CASSSIGSSYNEQFF. CDR3 nucleotides: TGTGCCAGCAGCTCTATCGGGAGCTCCTACAATGAGCAGTTCTTC.

A few counts support this clone. V and J are TRBV29-1 and TRBJ2-5, with D tentatively TRBD1 (5 bases). Between the trimmed V and J ends, which lost 8 bases and 4 bases, there was a span of 14 bases. Germline V gene data show CDR1 as SQVTM and CDR2 as ANQGSEA. The CDR3 runs 12 residues. The CDR3 is CSLGASAETQYF. DNA of the CDR3: TGCAGCTTAGGGGCGAGCGCAGAGACCCAGTACTTC. The variable domain in full, completed from reference TRBV29-1 and TRBJ2-5, reads SAVISQKPSRDICQRGTSLTIQCQVDSQVTMMFWYRQQPGQSLTLIATANQGSEATYESGFVIDKFPISRPNLTFSTLTVSNMSPEDSSIYLCSLGASAETQYFGPGTRLLVL.

Written as DNA, the CDR3 is TGTGCCAGCAGTGGTGTTTGGGGAGACTGGGGTTTTAACACCGGGGAGCTGTTTTTT. Its translation: CASSGVWGDWGFNTGELFF. This rearrangement joins TRBV6-1 to TRBJ2-2; a possible D gene is TRBD2 (5 bases). CDR3 length equals 19 residues. V was clipped by 4 bases and J by 2 bases, with 23 bases between them. Germline CDR1 and CDR2: MNHNS and SASEGT.

V is TRBV5-1 and J is TRBJ2-1, with 8 positions matching TRBD2. CDR1 and CDR2 (germline): SGHRS, YFSETQ. CDR3 length: 16 amino acids. Trimming at V came to 3 bases and at J to 1 base, leaving 6 bases not matched to a gene. CDR3 residues: CASSSGLGRSYNEQFF. The CDR3 DNA sequence: TGCGCCAGCAGCTCGGGACTAGGGAGATCCTACAATGAGCAGTTCTTC.

The chain couples TRBV7-9 to TRBJ2-7; 13 positions agree with TRBD2. There are 14 residues in the CDR3. Germline CDR1 reads SEHNR; CDR2 reads FQNEAQ (reference sequence). Trimming at V came to 5 bases and at J to 5 bases, leaving 3 bases not matched to a gene. The CDR3 bases are TGTGCCAGCAGCCCAGGACTAGCGGGGGACGAGCAGTACGTC. Residues: CASSPGLAGDEQYV.

The V call is TRBV9, the J call TRBJ2-5, with TRBD2 matching over 8 bases. The CDR3 runs to 16 residues. The ends lost 0 bases at V and 2 bases at J; junction bases unmatched: 6. Germline CDR1 and CDR2: SGDLS and YYNGEE. CDR3 sequence (DNA): TGTGCCAGCAGCGTAGGTCGGGGGGGCCTACAAGAGACCCAGTACTTC. Protein: CASSVGRGGLQETQYF.

This clone turned up a few times. The chain recombines TRBV18 with TRBJ1-1; TRBD1 is a possible D gene (5 bases). CDR1 KGHSH and CDR2 LQKENI come from the germline V gene. V lost 1 base and J lost 1, with 10 bases in between. The CDR3 covers 15 residues. DNA of the CDR3: TGTGCCAGCTCACCACGGGGGGGGGAGAACACTGAAGCTTTCTTT. Encoded protein: CASSPRGGENTEAFF. The full variable domain, rest sourced from reference TRBV18 and TRBJ1-1, is NAGVMQNPRHLVRRRGQEARLRCSPMKGHSHVYWYRQLPEEGLKFMVYLQKENIIDESGMPKERFSAEFPKEGPSILRIQQVVRGDSAAYFCASSPRGGENTEAFFGQGTRLTVV.

This clone was counted between two and nine times. This chain uses TRBV18 with TRBJ2-1; D possibly corresponds to TRBD1 (6 bases). Trimming took off 6 bases at V and 4 bases at J, with 13 bases between the two ends. There are 14 residues in the CDR3. CDR1 and CDR2 from the germline V gene are KGHSH and LQKENI. The CDR3, as DNA: TGTGCCAGCTCCCCGACCCAGGGGTACAATGAGCAGTTCTTC. This sequence encodes CASSPTQGYNEQFF.

CDR3 amino acids: CASSIAPGQGAEAFF. The DNA of the CDR3 is TGTGCCAGTAGTATAGCCCCCGGACAGGGCGCTGAAGCTTTCTTT. The chain uses TRBV19 and TRBJ1-1; 8 bases are a match to TRBD1. CDR1 LNHDA and CDR2 SQIVND come from the germline V gene (reference sequence). V gave up 1 base and J gave up 6 bases; unmatched junction bases: 7. CDR3 length: 15 residues.

This chain joins TRBV23-1 and TRBJ1-5; 8 bases match TRBD1. TRBV23-1 is an ORF, and what it does is uncertain. Germline trimming cut 5 bases from V and 4 bases from J; bases unmatched to any gene: 7. This CDR3 has 15 amino acids. The CDR3 loop is CASSYLQGGNQPQHF. The CDR3 coding sequence is TGCGCCAGCAGTTACCTACAGGGGGGGAATCAGCCCCAGCATTTT.

This clone turned up a few times. The chain recombines TRBV28 with TRBJ2-7; TRBD1 might be the D (5 bases). This CDR3 spans 14 amino acids. Germline V gene sequence: CDR1 MDHEN, CDR2 SYDVKM. Trimming pared 3 bases from V and 1 base from J, leaving 10 bases between. The CDR3 sequence is CASSFPDSSYEQYF. The CDR3 nucleotides read TGTGCCAGCAGTTTCCCTGACAGTTCCTACGAGCAGTACTTC.

V gene TRBV25-1 combines with J gene TRBJ2-1, with 8 bases lining up with TRBD2. V gave up 7 bases and J gave up 6 bases; unmatched junction bases: 5. The CDR3 spans 13 residues. Germline lookup yields CDR1 MGHDK and CDR2 SYGVNS. The CDR3 region has the DNA TGTGCCAGCACGGTGCTAGCGGGCAATGAGCAGTTCTTC. This translates into CASTVLAGNEQFF.

This chain uses TRBV7-9 with TRBJ2-7; 7 bases line up with TRBD1. J was trimmed by 4 bases and V by 6 bases; bases with no gene match: 6. Germline CDR1 and CDR2: SEHNR and FQNEAQ (reference sequence). This CDR3 is built from 13 residues. CDR3: CASSWDSAYEQYF. The CDR3 region has the DNA TGTGCCAGCAGTTGGGACAGCGCATACGAGCAGTACTTC.

This chain joins TRBV6-5 and TRBJ2-7, with D perhaps TRBD2 (5 bases). CDR1 is MNHEY and CDR2 is SVGAGI in the germline V gene. V lost 0 bases and J lost 2, with 11 bases in between. This CDR3 is built from 15 residues. CDR3 nucleotides: TGTGCCAGCAGTTACTCGATAATCGGGACCTACGAGCAGTACTTC. Translated: CASSYSIIGTYEQYF.

This clone was recorded a few times. This chain connects TRBV5-1 to TRBJ1-4; the D gene is possibly TRBD1 (6 bases). This CDR3 contains 15 residues. Trimming left V 6 bases short and J 7 bases short, with 19 bases between. Per the germline V gene, CDR1 is SGHRS and CDR2 is YFSETQ. The CDR3 DNA reads as TGCGCCAGCACGCGACAGGCCGGAGGCGGTGAAAAACTGTTTTTT. It encodes CASTRQAGGGEKLFF.

The chain uses TRBV2 and TRBJ1-3; 7 bases map to TRBD1. Germline V lookup: CDR1 SNHLY, CDR2 FYNNEI. V shed 6 bases, J shed 0 bases, and the junction held 5 bases outside the gene matches. The CDR3 runs to 15 residues. The chain's CDR3 is CASRRDSSSGNTIYF. Here the CDR3 DNA reads TGTGCCAGCAGGAGGGACAGCAGCTCTGGAAACACCATATATTTT.

This chain links TRBV4-2 with TRBJ1-5; no clear D gene. This CDR3 has 15 amino acids. Germline CDR1 LGHNA, CDR2 YNFKEQ. Trimming shortened V by 1 base and J by 10 bases, and 17 bases separated the two germline ends. The CDR3 DNA sequence: TGTGCCAGCAGCCAAGCTTCGGGGTCCTATGGACCCCAGCATTTT. Protein sequence: CASSQASGSYGPQHF.